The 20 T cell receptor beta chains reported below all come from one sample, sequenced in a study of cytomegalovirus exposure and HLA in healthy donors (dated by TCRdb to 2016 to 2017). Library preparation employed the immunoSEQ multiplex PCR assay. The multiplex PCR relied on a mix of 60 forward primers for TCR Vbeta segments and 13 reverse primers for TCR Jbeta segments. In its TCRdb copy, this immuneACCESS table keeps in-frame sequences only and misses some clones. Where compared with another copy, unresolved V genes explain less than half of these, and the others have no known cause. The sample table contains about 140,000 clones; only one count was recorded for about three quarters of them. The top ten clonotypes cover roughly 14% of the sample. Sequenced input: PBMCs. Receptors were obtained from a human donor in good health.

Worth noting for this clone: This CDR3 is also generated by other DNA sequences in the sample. The CDR3 DNA reads as TGTGCCAGCAATTCCGGCAGGGGAAACACCATATATTTT. This sequence encodes CASNSGRGNTIYF. The V gene is TRBV9, the J gene TRBJ1-3, with D uncertain. Germline-derived CDR1 and CDR2 are SGDLS and YYNGEE. The germline V and J ends were trimmed by 6 bases and 4 bases, with 11 bases remaining between them. The CDR3 is 13 amino acids.

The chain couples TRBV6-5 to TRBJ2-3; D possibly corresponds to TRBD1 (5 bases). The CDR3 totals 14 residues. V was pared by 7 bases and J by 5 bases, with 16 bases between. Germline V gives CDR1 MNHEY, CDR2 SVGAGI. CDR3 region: CASNSIFQGDTQYF. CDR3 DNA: TGTGCCAGCAACTCTATATTTCAGGGAGATACGCAGTATTTT.

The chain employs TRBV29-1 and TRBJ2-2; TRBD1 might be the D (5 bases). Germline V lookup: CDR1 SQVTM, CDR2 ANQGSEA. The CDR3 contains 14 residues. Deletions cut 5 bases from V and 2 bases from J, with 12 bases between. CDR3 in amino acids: CSVSTGFNTGELFF. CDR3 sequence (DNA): TGCAGCGTTTCTACAGGATTTAACACCGGGGAGCTGTTTTTT.

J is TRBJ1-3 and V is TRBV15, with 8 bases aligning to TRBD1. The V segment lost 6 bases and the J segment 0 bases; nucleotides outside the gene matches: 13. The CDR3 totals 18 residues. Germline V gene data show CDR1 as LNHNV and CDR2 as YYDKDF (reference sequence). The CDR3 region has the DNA TGTGCCACCAGTACGGACAGGGTTGCGGCCGGCTCTGGAAACACCATATATTTT. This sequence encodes CATSTDRVAAGSGNTIYF.

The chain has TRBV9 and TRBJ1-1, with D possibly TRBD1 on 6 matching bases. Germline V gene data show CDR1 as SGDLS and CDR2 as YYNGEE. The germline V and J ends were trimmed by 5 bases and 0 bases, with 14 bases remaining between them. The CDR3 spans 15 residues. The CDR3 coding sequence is TGTGCCAGCAGACCAAGACAGGTAATGAACACTGAAGCTTTCTTT. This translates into CASRPRQVMNTEAFF. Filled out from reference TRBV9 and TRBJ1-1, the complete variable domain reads DSGVTQTPKHLITATGQRVTLRCSPRSGDLSVYWYQQSLDQGLQFLIQYYNGEERAKGNILERFSAQQFPDLHSELNLSSLELGDSALYFCASRPRQVMNTEAFFGQGTRLTVV.

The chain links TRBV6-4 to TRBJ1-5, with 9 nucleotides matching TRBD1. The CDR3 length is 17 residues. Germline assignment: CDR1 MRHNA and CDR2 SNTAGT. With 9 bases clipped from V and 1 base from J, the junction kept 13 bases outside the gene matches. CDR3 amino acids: CARNRDRVGFSNQPQHF. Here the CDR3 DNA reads TGTGCCAGGAACCGGGACAGGGTCGGATTCAGCAATCAGCCCCAGCATTTT.

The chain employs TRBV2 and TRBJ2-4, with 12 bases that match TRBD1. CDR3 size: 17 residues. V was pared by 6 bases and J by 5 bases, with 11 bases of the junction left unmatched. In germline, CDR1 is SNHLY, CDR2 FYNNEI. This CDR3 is CASRARSGTGGENIQYF. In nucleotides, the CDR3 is TGTGCCAGCAGGGCTAGATCCGGGACAGGGGGCGAAAACATTCAGTACTTC. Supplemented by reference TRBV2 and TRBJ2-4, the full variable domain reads EPEVTQTPSHQVTQMGQEVILRCVPISNHLYFYWYRQILGQKVEFLVSFYNNEISEKSEIFDDQFSVERPDGSNFTLKIRSTKLEDSAMYFCASRARSGTGGENIQYFGAGTRLSVL.

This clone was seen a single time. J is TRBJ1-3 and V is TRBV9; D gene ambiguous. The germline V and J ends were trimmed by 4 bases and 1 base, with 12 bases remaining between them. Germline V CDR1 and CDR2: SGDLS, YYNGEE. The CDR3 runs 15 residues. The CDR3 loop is CASSPPGVSGNTIYF. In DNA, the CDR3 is TGTGCCAGCAGCCCCCCCGGGGTTTCTGGAAACACCATATATTTT.

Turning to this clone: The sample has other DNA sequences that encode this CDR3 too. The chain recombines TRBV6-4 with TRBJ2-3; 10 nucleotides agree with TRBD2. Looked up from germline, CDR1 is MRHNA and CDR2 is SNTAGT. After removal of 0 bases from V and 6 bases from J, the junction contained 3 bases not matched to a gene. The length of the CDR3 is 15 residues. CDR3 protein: CASSDSLAGADTQYF. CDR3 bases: TGTGCCAGCAGTGACTCGCTAGCGGGGGCGGATACGCAGTATTTT.

This chain's CDR3 is CANEINRVSGNTIYF. CDR3 in DNA: TGTGCCAACGAAATCAACAGGGTTTCTGGAAACACCATATATTTT. The chain links TRBV7-9 to TRBJ1-3, with D tentatively TRBD1 (6 bases). V lost 10 bases, J lost 1 base, and 17 bases lay in between. In germline, CDR1 is SEHNR, CDR2 FQNEAQ (reference sequence). The CDR3 runs 15 residues.

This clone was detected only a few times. The CDR3 here is CASTLGDEQYF. For the CDR3, the DNA is TGTGCCAGCACCCTAGGGGACGAGCAGTACTTC. The genes are TRBV5-6 and TRBJ2-7, with D maybe TRBD1 (5 bases). CDR3 size: 11 residues. Germline V gene sequence: CDR1 SGHDT, CDR2 YYEEEE. V lost 6 bases and J 5 bases, leaving 9 bases between the germline ends.

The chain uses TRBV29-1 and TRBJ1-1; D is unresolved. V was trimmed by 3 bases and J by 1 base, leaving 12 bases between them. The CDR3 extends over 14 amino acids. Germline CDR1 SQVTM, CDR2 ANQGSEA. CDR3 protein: CSVDEPIWNTEAFF. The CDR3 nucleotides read TGCAGCGTTGATGAGCCGATATGGAACACTGAAGCTTTCTTT.

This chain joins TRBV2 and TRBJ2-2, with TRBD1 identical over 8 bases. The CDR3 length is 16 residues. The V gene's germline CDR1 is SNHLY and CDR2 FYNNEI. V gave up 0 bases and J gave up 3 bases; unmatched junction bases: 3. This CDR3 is CASSEAPGQDTGELFF. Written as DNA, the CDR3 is TGTGCCAGCAGTGAAGCGCCGGGACAGGACACCGGGGAGCTGTTTTTT.

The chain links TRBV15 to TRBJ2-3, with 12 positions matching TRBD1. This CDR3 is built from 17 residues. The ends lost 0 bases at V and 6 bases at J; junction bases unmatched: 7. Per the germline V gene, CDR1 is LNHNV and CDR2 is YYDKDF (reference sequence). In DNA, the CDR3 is TGTGCCACCAGCAGAGAGGGCGGGACAGGGGGCTTTGATACGCAGTATTTT. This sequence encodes CATSREGGTGGFDTQYF.

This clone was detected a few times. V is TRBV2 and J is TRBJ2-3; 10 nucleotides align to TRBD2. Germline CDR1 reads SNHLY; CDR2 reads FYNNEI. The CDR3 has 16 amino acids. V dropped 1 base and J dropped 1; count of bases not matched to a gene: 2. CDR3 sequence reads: CASSEGLAGGTDTQYF. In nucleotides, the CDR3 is TGTGCCAGCAGTGAAGGACTAGCGGGTGGCACAGATACGCAGTATTTT.

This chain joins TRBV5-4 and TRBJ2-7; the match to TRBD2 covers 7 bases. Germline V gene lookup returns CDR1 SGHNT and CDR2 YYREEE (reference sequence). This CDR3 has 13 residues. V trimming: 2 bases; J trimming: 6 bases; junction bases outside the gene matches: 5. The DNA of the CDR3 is TGTGCCAGCAGCTTTGGGGGGGTGGGCGAGCAGTACTTC. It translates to CASSFGGVGEQYF.

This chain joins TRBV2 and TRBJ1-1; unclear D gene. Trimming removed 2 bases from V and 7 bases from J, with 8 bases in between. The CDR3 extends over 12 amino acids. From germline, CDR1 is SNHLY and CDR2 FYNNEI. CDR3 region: CASSERRDEAFF. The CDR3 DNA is TGTGCCAGCAGTGAACGACGGGATGAAGCTTTCTTT.

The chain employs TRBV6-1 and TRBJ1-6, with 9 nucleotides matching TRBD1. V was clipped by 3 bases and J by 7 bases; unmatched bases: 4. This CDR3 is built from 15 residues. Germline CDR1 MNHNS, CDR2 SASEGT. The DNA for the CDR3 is TGTGCCAGCAGTGATGGGACAGGGAGAAATTCACCCCTCCACTTT. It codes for CASSDGTGRNSPLHF.

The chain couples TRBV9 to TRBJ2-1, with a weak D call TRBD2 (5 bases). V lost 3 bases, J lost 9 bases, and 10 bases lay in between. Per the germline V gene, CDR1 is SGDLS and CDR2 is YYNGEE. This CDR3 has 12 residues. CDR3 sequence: CASSEVEGEQFF. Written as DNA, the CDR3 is TGTGCCAGCAGCGAAGTTGAGGGTGAGCAGTTCTTC. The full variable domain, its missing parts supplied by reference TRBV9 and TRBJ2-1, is DSGVTQTPKHLITATGQRVTLRCSPRSGDLSVYWYQQSLDQGLQFLIQYYNGEERAKGNILERFSAQQFPDLHSELNLSSLELGDSALYFCASSEVEGEQFFGPGTRLTVL.

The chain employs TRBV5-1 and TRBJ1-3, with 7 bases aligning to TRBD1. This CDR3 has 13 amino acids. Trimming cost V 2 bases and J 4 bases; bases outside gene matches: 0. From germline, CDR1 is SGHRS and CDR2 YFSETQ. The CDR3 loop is CASSLQGGNTIYF. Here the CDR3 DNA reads TGCGCCAGCAGCTTACAGGGGGGAAACACCATATATTTT.